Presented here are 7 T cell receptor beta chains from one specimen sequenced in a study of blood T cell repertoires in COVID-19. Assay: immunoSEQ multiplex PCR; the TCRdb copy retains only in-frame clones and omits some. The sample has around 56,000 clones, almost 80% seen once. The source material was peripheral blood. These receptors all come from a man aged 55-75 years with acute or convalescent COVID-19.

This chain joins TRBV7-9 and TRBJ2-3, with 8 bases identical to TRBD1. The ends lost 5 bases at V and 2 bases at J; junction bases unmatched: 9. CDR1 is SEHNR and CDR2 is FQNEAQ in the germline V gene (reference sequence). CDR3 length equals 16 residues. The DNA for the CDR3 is TGTGCCAGCAGCGATATGACAGGGGCAAACACAGATACGCAGTATTTT. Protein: CASSDMTGANTDTQYF.

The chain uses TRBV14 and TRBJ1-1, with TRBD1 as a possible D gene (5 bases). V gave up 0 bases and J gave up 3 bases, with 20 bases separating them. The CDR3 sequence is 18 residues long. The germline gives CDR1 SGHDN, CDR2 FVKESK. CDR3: CASSQDRRAGWADTEAFF. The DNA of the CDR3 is TGTGCCAGCAGCCAAGACAGGAGGGCAGGGTGGGCGGACACTGAAGCTTTCTTT.

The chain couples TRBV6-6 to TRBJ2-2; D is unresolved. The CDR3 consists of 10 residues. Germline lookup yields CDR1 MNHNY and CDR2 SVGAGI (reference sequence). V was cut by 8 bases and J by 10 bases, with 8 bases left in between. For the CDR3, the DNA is TGTGCCAGCCTTGGAGCGGAGCTGTTTTTT. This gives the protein CASLGAELFF.

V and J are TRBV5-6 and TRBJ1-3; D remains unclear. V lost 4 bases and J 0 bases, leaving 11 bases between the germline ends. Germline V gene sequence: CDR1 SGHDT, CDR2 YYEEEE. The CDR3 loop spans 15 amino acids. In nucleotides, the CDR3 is TGTGCCAGCAGCCTACTATCCTCCTCTGGAAACACCATATATTTT. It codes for CASSLLSSSGNTIYF. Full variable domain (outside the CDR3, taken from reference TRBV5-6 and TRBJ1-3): DAGVTQSPTHLIKTRGQQVTLRCSPKSGHDTVSWYQQALGQGPQFIFQYYEEEERQRGNFPDRFSGHQFPNYSSELNVNALLLGDSALYLCASSLLSSSGNTIYFGEGSWLTVV.

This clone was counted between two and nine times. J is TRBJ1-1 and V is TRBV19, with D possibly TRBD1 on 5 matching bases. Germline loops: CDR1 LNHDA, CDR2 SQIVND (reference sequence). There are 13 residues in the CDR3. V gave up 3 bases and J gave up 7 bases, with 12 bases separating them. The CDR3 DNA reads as TGTGCCAGTAGTATTTTGGGGGGGAATGAAGCTTTCTTT. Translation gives CASSILGGNEAFF.

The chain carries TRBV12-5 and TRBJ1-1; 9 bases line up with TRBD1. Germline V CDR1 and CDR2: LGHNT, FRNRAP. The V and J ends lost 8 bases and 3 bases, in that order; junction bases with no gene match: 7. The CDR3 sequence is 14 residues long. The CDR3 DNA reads TGTGCTAGTCAGAGGGACAGGGCGGACACTGAAGCTTTCTTT. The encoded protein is CASQRDRADTEAFF.

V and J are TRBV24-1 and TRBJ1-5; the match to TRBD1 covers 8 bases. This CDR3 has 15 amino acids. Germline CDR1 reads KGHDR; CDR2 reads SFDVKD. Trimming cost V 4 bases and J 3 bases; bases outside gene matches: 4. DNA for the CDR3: TGTGCCACCAGTGAAAGACAGGGGCCCAATCAGCCCCAGCATTTT. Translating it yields CATSERQGPNQPQHF.